This entry concerns a single T cell receptor (beta chain). Antigen: not known. The entry originates in a study of T cell responses to AZD1222 COVID-19 vaccine. Study outcomes and limitations: Rises in breadth and depth of Spike-specific TCRs came after two AZD1222 doses. Spike was spanned by vaccine-associated CD4 TCRs, which were dominant at 160-218 and 743-854. Donors were chiefly white British, with a greater number of females, and clonal diversity was perhaps underestimated.

The repertoire was sequenced with immunoSEQ multiplex PCR; TCRdb's copy has only in-frame clones and lacks some. Of 140,000 to 150,000 clones in the sample, more than 85% were seen once. The germline CDR1 and CDR2 sequences are LNHDA and SQIVND (reference sequence). Trimming cost V 5 bases and J 2 bases; bases outside gene matches: 11. The CDR3 totals 16 residues. This receptor was identified in an adult in good health. This chain uses TRBV19 with TRBJ2-7, with TRBD2 matching over 8 bases. This material consisted of peripheral blood, taken on day 0 of AZD1222 vaccination. The CDR3 nucleotides read TGTGCCAGTAGTCCCTGGGGACTAGAGTTAACCTACGAGCAGTACTTC. Translating gives CASSPWGLELTYEQYF.